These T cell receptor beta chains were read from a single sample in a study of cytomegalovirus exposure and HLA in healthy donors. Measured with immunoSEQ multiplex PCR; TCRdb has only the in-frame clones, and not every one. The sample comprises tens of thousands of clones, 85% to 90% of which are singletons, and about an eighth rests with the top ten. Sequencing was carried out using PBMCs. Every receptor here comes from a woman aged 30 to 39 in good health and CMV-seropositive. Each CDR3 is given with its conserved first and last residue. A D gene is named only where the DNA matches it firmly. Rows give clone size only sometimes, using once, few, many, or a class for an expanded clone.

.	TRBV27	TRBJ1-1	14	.	TGTGCCAGCAGTTTATCGAGGGGGGGCACTGAAGCTTTCTTT	CASSLSRGGTEAFF
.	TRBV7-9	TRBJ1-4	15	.	TGTGCCAGCAGCGCGAGGGAGTTCACTAATGAAAAACTGTTTTTT	CASSAREFTNEKLFF
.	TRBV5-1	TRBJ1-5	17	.	TGCGCCAGCAGCTTGAGTCCCTTGCAGGGTGGAAATCAGCCCCAGCATTTT	CASSLSPLQGGNQPQHF
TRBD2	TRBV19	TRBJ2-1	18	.	TGTGCCAGTAGGGCCGGGACTAGCGGGAGGGGCCCCAACAATGAGCAGTTCTTC	CASRAGTSGRGPNNEQFF
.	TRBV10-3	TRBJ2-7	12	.	TGTGCCATCAGTGAGCGAGGTTGGGAGCAGTACTTC	CAISERGWEQYF
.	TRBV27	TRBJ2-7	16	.	TGTGCCAGCAGTTTAGTCGGGGGGCGCCCCGTTTACGAGCAGTACTTC	CASSLVGGRPVYEQYF
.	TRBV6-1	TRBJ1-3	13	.	TGTGCCAGCAGTGAACTTCTAGGAAACACCATATATTTT	CASSELLGNTIYF
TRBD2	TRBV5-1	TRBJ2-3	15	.	TGCGCCAGCAGCAGAACTAGCGGCAACACAGATACGCAGTATTTT	CASSRTSGNTDTQYF
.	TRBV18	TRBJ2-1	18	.	TGTGCCAGCTCACCAGGATCAGGGGCCGACCCGAGTCGGAATGAGCAGTTCTTC	CASSPGSGADPSRNEQFF
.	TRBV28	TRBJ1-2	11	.	TGTGCCAGCAGCCGCGGGGGGGGCTACACCTTC	CASSRGGGYTF
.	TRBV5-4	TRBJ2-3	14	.	TGTGCCAGCAGCTTAAGGGGGAGCACAGATACGCAGTATTTT	CASSLRGSTDTQYF
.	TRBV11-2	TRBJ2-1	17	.	TGTGCCAGCAGCCACCTCGTAAGGAGCGACTCTACCTATGAGCAGTTCTTC	CASSHLVRSDSTYEQFF
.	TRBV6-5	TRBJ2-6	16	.	TGTGCCAGCAGTTACTCGCTGGGCGCCGGGGCCAACGTCCTGACTTTC	CASSYSLGAGANVLTF
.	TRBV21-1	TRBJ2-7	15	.	TGTGCCAGCAGCGGACCGGGACAGGGAGCCTACGAGCAGTACTTC	CASSGPGQGAYEQYF
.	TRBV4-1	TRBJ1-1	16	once	TGCGCCAGCAGCCAATGGGTAGGACATTTGAACACTGAAGCTTTCTTT	CASSQWVGHLNTEAFF
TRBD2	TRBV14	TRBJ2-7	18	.	TGTGCCAGCAGCCAAGAGAGGGGGCTAGCGGGAGTCGGTGGGGAGCAGTACTTC	CASSQERGLAGVGGEQYF
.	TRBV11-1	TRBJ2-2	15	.	TGTGCCAGCAGCTTAGGCGTGACAGCAGGCGGGGAGCTGTTTTTT	CASSLGVTAGGELFF
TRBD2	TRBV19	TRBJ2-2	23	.	TGTGCCAGTAGTATTGGGATCAGGGGGCGCGGTTTCCTAGCGGGAGCGGGGCCCGGGGAGCTGTTTTTT	CASSIGIRGRGFLAGAGPGELFF
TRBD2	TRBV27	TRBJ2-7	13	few	TGTGCCAGCAGTTCAGGACTAGCGGGACAGAAGTACTTC	CASSSGLAGQKYF
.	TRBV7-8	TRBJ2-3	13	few	TGTGCCAGCAGCTTGGAGGAGGCAGCTACGCAGTATTTT	CASSLEEAATQYF
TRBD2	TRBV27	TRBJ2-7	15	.	TGTGCCAGCAGTCAGCGACTAGCGGGAGTGTACGAGCAGTACTTC	CASSQRLAGVYEQYF
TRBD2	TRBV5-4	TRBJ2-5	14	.	TGTGCCAGCAGCTTGGCTAGCGGGCAAGAGACCCAGTACTTC	CASSLASGQETQYF
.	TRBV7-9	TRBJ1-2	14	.	TGTGCCAGCAGCCCACTCGGGATGGACTATGGCTACACCTTC	CASSPLGMDYGYTF
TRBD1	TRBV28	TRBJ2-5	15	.	TGTGCCAGCAGTTTATGGGGGGACAGGCAAGAGACCCAGTACTTC	CASSLWGDRQETQYF
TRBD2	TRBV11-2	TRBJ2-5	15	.	TGTGCCAGCAGCTTTACTAGCGGGGGGAGAGGGACCCAGTACTTC	CASSFTSGGRGTQYF
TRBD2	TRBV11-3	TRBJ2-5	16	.	TGTGCCAGCAGCTTGGGTAGCGGGCTGATACAAGAGACCCAGTACTTC	CASSLGSGLIQETQYF
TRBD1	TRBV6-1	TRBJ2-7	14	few	TGTGCCAGCAGTGCGGGACAGGGGGCAGGCGGGGGGTACTTC	CASSAGQGAGGGYF
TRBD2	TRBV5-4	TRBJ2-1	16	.	TGTGCCAGCAGCTTAGTCTGGCGGGAGAATAACAATGAGCAGTTCTTC	CASSLVWRENNNEQFF
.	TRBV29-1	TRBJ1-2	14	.	TGCAGCGTTGGTCCCGAGGGAGTTACGGGAGGCTACACCTTC	CSVGPEGVTGGYTF
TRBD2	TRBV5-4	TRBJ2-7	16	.	TGTGCCAGCAGCTCGACAAAGAGCGGGACTCTCTACGAGCAGTACTTC	CASSSTKSGTLYEQYF
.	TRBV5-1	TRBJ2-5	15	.	TGCGCCAGCAGCTCCCAAACGCGGAGCGAAGAGACCCAGTACTTC	CASSSQTRSEETQYF
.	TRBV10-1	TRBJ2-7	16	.	TGCGCCGAGCCGCTCGGTGAGGGAGAGAGCTCCTACGAGCAGTACTTC	CAEPLGEGESSYEQYF
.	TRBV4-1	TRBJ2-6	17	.	TGCGCCAGCAGCCAAGCCCACAGGGCCTCTGGGGCCAACGTCCTGACTTTC	CASSQAHRASGANVLTF
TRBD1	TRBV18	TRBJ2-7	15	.	TGTGCCAGCTCGCAAGAATTGACAGGGTCCTACGAGCAGTACTTC	CASSQELTGSYEQYF
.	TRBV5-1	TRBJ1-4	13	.	TGCGCCAGCAGCTTGGAACAGGGAGAAAAACTGTTTTTT	CASSLEQGEKLFF
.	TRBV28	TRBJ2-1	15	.	TGTGCCAGCATCGAGGAGGGGACGGCCCAGAATGAGCAGTTCTTC	CASIEEGTAQNEQFF
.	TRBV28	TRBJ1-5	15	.	TGTGCCAGCAGTTTATTTCGAGTAGGGGATCAGCCCCAGCATTTT	CASSLFRVGDQPQHF
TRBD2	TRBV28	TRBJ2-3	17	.	TGTGCCAGCACCAACGTGGGTAGCGGGAGGGCCCTGGATACGCAGTATTTT	CASTNVGSGRALDTQYF
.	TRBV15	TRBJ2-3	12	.	TGTGCCACCTCTGGACTCACAGATACGCAGTATTTT	CATSGLTDTQYF
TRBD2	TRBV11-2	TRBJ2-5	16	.	TGTGCCAGCAGCTTTTGGGCTAGCGGTGCTCAAGAGACCCAGTACTTC	CASSFWASGAQETQYF
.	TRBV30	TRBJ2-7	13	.	TGTGCCTGGAGTGTAAATGGGGGCCTCGAGCAGTACTTC	CAWSVNGGLEQYF
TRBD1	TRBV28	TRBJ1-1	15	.	TGTGCCAGCAGCTGGGGACAGGGGGCTTACACTGAAGCTTTCTTT	CASSWGQGAYTEAFF
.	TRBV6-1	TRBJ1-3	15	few	TGTGCCAGCAGTGAAAACCCGGGTCCTGGAAACACCATATATTTT	CASSENPGPGNTIYF
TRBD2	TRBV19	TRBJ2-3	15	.	TGTGCCAGTAGGAGATATAGCGGGAGAGCTGATACGCAGTATTTT	CASRRYSGRADTQYF
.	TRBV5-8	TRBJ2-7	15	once	TGTGCCAGCAGCTTGGTTCCTAGCGTCCCAAACGAGCAGTACTTC	CASSLVPSVPNEQYF
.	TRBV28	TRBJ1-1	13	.	TGTGCCAGCACACTGACAGTTCGAGCTGAAGCTTTCTTT	CASTLTVRAEAFF
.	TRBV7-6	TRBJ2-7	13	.	TGTGCCAGCAGCTCAACAGGGTGGAACGAGCAGTACTTC	CASSSTGWNEQYF